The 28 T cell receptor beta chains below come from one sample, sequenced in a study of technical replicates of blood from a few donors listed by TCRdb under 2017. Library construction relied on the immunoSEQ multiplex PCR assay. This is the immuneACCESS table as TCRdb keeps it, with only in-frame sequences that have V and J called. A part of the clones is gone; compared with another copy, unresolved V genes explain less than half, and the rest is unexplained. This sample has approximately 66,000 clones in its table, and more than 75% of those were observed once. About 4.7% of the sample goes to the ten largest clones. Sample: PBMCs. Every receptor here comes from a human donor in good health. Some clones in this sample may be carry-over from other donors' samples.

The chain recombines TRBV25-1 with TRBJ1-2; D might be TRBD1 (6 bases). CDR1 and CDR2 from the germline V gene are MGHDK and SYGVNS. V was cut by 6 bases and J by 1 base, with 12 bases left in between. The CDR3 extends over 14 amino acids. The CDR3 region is CASSLTGFNYGYTF. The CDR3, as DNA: TGTGCCAGCAGCCTCACAGGGTTTAACTATGGCTACACCTTC.

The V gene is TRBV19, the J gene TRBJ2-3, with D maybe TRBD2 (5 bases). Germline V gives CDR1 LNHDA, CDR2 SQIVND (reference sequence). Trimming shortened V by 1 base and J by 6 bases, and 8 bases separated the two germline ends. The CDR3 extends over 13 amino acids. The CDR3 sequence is CASSIAGFDTQYF. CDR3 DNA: TGTGCCAGTAGTATAGCGGGGTTCGATACGCAGTATTTT. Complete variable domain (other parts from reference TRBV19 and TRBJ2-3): DGGITQSPKYLFRKEGQNVTLSCEQNLNHDAMYWYRQDPGQGLRLIYYSQIVNDFQKGDIAEGYSVSREKKESFPLTVTSAQKNPTAFYLCASSIAGFDTQYFGPGTRLTVL.

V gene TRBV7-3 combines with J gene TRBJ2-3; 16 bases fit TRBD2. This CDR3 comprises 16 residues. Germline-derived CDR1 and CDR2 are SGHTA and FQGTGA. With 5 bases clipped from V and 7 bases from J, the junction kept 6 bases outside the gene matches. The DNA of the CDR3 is TGTGCCAGCAGCAAACAGGGACTAGCGGGAGGGAATACGCAGTATTTT. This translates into CASSKQGLAGGNTQYF. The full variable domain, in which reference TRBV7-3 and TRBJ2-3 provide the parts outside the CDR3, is GAGVSQTPSNKVTEKGKYVELRCDPISGHTALYWYRQSLGQGPEFLIYFQGTGAADDSGLPNDRFFAVRPEGSVSTLKIQRTERGDSAVYLCASSKQGLAGGNTQYFGPGTRLTVL.

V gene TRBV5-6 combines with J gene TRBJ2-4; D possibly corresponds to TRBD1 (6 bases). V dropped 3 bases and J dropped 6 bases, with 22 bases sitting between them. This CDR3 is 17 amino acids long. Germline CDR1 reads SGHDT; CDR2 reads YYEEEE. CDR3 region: CASSSTTGFIFLNIQYF. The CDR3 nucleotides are TGTGCCAGCAGCTCGACCACAGGGTTTATTTTTTTAAACATTCAGTACTTC.

In DNA, the CDR3 is TGTGCCAGCAGCCAAGATAGCTCTTTCAGCTCCTACGAGCAGTACTTC. The encoded protein is CASSQDSSFSSYEQYF. This chain links TRBV4-2 with TRBJ2-7; the D is unclear. V lost 0 bases and J lost 0, with 12 bases in between. The CDR3 is 16 residues long. Germline CDR1 and CDR2: LGHNA and YNFKEQ.

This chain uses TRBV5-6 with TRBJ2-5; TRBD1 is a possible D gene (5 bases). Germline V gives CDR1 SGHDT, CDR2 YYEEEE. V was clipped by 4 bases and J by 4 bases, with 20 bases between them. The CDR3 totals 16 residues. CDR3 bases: TGTGCCAGCAGCCCAGGGCCAGCTAGGTCCTTAGAGACCCAGTACTTC. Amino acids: CASSPGPARSLETQYF.

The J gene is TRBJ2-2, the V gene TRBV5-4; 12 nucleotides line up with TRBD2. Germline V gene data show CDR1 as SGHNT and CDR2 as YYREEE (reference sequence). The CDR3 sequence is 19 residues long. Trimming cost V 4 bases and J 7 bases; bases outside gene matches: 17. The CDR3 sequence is CASSGTTGTSGRRGGELFF. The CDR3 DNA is TGTGCCAGCAGCGGAACTACCGGGACTAGCGGGCGGCGGGGCGGGGAGCTGTTTTTT. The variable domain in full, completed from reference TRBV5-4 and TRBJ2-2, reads ETGVTQSPTHLIKTRGQQVTLRCSSQSGHNTVSWYQQALGQGPQFIFQYYREEENGRGNFPPRFSGLQFPNYSSELNVNALELDDSALYLCASSGTTGTSGRRGGELFFGEGSRLTVL.

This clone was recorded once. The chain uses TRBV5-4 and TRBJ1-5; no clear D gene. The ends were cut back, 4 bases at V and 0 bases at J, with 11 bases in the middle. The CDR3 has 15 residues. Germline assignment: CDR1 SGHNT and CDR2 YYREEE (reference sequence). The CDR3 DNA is TGTGCCAGCAGCCCCAATCAGGATAGCAATCAGCCCCAGCATTTT. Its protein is CASSPNQDSNQPQHF.

Here the CDR3 DNA reads TGTGCCAGCTCCCGGGAACAGGGGCGGTCTGAAGCTTTCTTT. It is translated as CASSREQGRSEAFF. This chain joins TRBV18 and TRBJ1-1; 7 positions match TRBD1. V gave up 6 bases and J gave up 6 bases; unmatched junction bases: 10. Germline V lookup: CDR1 KGHSH, CDR2 LQKENI. The CDR3 has 14 residues.

As DNA, the CDR3 is TGTGCCAGTAGCCCCCCGGCAGGTGAGCAGTTCTTC. Translation gives CASSPPAGEQFF. The chain joins TRBV19 to TRBJ2-1; D remains ambiguous. CDR1 is LNHDA and CDR2 is SQIVND in the germline V gene (reference sequence). With 6 bases removed from V and 9 bases from J, the gap between germline ends came to 12 bases. The CDR3 is made up of 12 amino acids.

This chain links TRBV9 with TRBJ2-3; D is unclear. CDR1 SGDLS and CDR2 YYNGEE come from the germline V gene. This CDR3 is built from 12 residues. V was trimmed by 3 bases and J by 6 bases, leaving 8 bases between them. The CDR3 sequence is CASSASRDTQYF. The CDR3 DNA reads TGTGCCAGCAGCGCATCGAGGGATACGCAGTATTTT.

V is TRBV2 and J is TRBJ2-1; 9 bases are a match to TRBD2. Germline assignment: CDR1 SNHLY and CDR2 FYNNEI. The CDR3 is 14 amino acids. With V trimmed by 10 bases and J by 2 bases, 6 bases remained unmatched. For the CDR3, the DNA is TGTGCCACACGGGGCGGGGGGGCCTACAATGAGCAGTTCTTC. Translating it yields CATRGGGAYNEQFF.

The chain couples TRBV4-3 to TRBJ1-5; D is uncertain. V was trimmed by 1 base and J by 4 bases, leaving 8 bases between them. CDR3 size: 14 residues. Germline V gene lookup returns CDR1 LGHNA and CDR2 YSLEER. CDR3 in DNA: TGCGCCAGCAGCCAAGGGACTACGAATCAGCCCCAGCATTTT. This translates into CASSQGTTNQPQHF.

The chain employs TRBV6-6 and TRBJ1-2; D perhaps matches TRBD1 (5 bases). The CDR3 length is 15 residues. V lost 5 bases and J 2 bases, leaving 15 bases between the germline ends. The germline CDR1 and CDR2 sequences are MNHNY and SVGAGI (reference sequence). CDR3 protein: CASSDRDRSNYGYTF. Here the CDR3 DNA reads TGTGCCAGCAGTGATAGAGACAGATCAAACTATGGCTACACCTTC.

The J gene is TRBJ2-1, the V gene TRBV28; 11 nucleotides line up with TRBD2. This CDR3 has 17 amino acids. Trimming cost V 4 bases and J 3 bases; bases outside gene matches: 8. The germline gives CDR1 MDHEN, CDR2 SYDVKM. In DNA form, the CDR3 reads TGTGCCAGCAGTTCCTTACTTAGCGGGAGGGTCTACAATGAGCAGTTCTTC. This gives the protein CASSSLLSGRVYNEQFF.

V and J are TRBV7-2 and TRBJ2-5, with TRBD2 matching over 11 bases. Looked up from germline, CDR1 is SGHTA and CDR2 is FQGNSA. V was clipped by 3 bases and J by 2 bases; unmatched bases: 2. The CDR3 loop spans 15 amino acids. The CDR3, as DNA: TGTGCCAGCAGCTTGAGACTAGCGGGGCAAGAGACCCAGTACTTC. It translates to CASSLRLAGQETQYF.

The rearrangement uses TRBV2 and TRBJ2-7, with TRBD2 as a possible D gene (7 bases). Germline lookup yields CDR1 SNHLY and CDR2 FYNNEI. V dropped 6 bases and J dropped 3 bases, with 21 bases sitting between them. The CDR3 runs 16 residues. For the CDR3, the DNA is TGTGCCAGCAGCGGAGGGGGGGGCAGGACTAACTACGAGCAGTACTTC. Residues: CASSGGGGRTNYEQYF.

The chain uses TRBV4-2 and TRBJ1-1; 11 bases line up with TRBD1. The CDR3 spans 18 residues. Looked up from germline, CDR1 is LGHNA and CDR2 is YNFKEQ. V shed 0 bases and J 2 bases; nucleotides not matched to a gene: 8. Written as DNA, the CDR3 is TGTGCCAGCAGCCAAGATCCGGGACAGGGGGGCGTAAACACTGAAGCTTTCTTT. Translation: CASSQDPGQGGVNTEAFF.

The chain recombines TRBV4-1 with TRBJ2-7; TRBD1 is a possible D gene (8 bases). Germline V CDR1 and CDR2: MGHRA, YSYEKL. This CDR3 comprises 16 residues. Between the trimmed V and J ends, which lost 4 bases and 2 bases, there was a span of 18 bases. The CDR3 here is CASSPSGTGLTYEQYF. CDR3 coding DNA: TGCGCCAGCAGCCCCAGCGGGACAGGACTGACCTACGAGCAGTACTTC.

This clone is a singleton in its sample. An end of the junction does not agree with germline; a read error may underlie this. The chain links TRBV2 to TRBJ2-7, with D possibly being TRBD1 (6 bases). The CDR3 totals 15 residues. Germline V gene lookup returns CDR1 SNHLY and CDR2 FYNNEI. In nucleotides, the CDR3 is TGTGCCAGCAGTCCTCGGGCGGACAGACGGGCCGGGACCCCCTTC. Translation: CASSPRADRRAGTPF.

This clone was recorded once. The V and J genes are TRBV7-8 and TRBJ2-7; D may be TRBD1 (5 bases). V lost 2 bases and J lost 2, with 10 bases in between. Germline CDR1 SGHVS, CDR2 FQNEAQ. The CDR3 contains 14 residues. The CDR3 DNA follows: TGTGCCAGCAGCTTAAGGGGCTCTCCCTACGAGCAGTACTTC. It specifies CASSLRGSPYEQYF.

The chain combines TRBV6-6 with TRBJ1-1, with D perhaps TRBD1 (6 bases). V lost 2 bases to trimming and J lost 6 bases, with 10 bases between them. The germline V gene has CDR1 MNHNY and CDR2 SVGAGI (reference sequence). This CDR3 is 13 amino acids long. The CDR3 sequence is CASSYAGAPEAFF. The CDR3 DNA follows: TGTGCCAGCAGTTACGCGGGGGCTCCTGAAGCTTTCTTT.

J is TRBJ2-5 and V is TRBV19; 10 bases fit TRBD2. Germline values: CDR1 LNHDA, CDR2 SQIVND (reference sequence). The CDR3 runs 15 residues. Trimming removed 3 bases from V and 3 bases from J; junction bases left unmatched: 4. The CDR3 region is CASSISLAGEETQYF. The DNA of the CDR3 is TGTGCCAGTAGTATTTCCCTAGCGGGGGAAGAGACCCAGTACTTC.

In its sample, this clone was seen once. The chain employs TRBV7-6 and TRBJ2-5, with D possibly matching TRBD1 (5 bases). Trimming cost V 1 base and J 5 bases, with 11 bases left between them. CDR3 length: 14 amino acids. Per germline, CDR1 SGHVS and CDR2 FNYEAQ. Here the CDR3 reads CASSLGQGFETQYF. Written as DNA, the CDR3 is TGTGCCAGCAGCTTAGGGCAGGGTTTTGAGACCCAGTACTTC.

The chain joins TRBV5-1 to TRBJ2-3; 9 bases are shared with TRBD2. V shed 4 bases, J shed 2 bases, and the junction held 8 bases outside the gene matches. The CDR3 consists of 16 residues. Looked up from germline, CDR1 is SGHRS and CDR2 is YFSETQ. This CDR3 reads CASSLGASGVTDTQYF. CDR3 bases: TGCGCCAGCAGCCTGGGGGCTAGCGGGGTCACAGATACGCAGTATTTT.

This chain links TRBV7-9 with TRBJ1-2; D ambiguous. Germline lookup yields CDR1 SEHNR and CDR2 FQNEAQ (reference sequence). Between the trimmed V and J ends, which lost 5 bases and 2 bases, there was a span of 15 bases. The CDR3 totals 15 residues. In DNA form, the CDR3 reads TGTGCCAGCAGCCCCGGGAGAGGGCAGAACTATGGCTACACCTTC. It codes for CASSPGRGQNYGYTF.

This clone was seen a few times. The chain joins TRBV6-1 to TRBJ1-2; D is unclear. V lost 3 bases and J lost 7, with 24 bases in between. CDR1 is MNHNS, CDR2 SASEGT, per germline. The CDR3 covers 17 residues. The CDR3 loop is CASSEGGGSPPLSGYTF. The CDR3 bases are TGTGCCAGCAGTGAGGGAGGAGGTTCACCACCTCTATCTGGCTACACCTTC.

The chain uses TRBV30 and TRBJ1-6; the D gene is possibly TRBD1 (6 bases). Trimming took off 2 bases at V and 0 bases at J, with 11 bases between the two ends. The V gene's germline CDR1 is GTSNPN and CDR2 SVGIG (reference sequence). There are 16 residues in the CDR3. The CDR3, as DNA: TGTGCCTGGAGTTTAGGACAGAGCTCCTATAATTCACCCCTCCACTTT. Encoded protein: CAWSLGQSSYNSPLHF.